The 21 T cell receptor beta chains below were found in one sample sequenced in a study of shared clonotypes between healthy human individuals. The method was immunoSEQ multiplex PCR; TCRdb's version includes in-frame clones alone and lacks a portion of them. The repertoire holds roughly 1,600,000 clones, with approximately 98.5% as singletons. Sequenced material: naive CD4+ T cells sorted from blood. As for subset: CD45RA+ positively selected. Every receptor here comes from a man in his thirties or forties in good health.

The rearrangement uses TRBV21-1 and TRBJ2-3; the D segment call TRBD2 is taken from the table without a DNA check. TRBV21-1 is classified as a pseudogene. The CDR3 has 18 amino acids. The CDR3 bases are TGTGCCAGAGAATCACACATACTAGCGGAAGTTAGCACAGATACGCAGTATTTT. Encoded protein: CARESHILAEVSTDTQYF.

The chain uses TRBV9 and TRBJ2-6; D uncertain. CDR1 is SGDLS and CDR2 is YYNGEE in the germline V gene. With 1 base removed from V and 1 base from J, the gap between germline ends came to 6 bases. The CDR3 totals 15 residues. The DNA for the CDR3 is TGTGCCAGCAGCGTACTCGTATCTGGGGCCAACGTCCTGACTTTC. It translates to CASSVLVSGANVLTF.

The chain links TRBV27 to TRBJ2-6; 9 positions match TRBD2. This CDR3 is built from 19 residues. Germline lookup yields CDR1 MNHEY and CDR2 SMNVEV (reference sequence). Trimming took 2 bases from V and 0 from J; bases not matched to a gene: 8. The CDR3 loop reads CASSLKGLAGYSGANVLTF. The CDR3 nucleotides are TGTGCCAGCAGTTTAAAGGGGCTAGCGGGATACTCTGGGGCCAACGTCCTGACTTTC. Based on the CDR3 plus reference TRBV27 and TRBJ2-6, the full variable domain is EAQVTQNPRYLITVTGKKLTVTCSQNMNHEYMSWYRQDPGLGLRQIYYSMNVEVTDKGDVPEGYKVSRKEKRNFPLILESPSPNQTSLYFCASSLKGLAGYSGANVLTFGAGSRLTVL.

The chain recombines TRBV7-2 with TRBJ2-5; D is ambiguous. This CDR3 has 13 residues. Per the germline V gene, CDR1 is SGHTA and CDR2 is FQGNSA. V dropped 3 bases and J dropped 0 bases, with 5 bases sitting between them. The CDR3, as DNA: TGTGCCAGCAGCTTCGGATACCAAGAGACCCAGTACTTC. Its protein is CASSFGYQETQYF.

The genes are TRBV27 and TRBJ2-1; 10 nucleotides agree with TRBD2. This CDR3 region has 19 residues. Trimming cost V 4 bases and J 8 bases; bases outside gene matches: 20. Per germline, CDR1 MNHEY and CDR2 SMNVEV (reference sequence). The chain's CDR3 is CASSSGRARASGSQDEQFF. The CDR3 nucleotides read TGTGCCAGCAGTTCGGGTCGGGCCCGTGCTAGCGGGAGCCAGGATGAGCAGTTCTTC.

The chain joins TRBV4-2 to TRBJ2-5; 12 nucleotides match TRBD2. The germline gives CDR1 LGHNA, CDR2 YNFKEQ. The CDR3 has 16 amino acids. V shed 3 bases, J shed 0 bases, and the junction held 2 bases outside the gene matches. DNA of the CDR3: TGTGCCAGCAGCCAGGGACTAGCGGGCAACCAAGAGACCCAGTACTTC. Its protein product is CASSQGLAGNQETQYF.

The chain joins TRBV19 to TRBJ2-1; D could derive from TRBD1 or TRBD2 (6 bases each). CDR3 length: 17 amino acids. The germline gives CDR1 LNHDA, CDR2 SQIVND (reference sequence). V gave up 4 bases and J gave up 0 bases, with 16 bases separating them. The chain's CDR3 is CASSKPRGATSYNEQFF. The CDR3 DNA is TGTGCCAGTAGTAAGCCTAGGGGGGCTACCTCCTACAATGAGCAGTTCTTC.

The rearrangement joins TRBV29-1 to TRBJ1-4; 10 nucleotides match TRBD1. CDR3 length: 12 amino acids. Germline V gene data show CDR1 as SQVTM and CDR2 as ANQGSEA. The V segment lost 3 bases and the J segment 13 bases; nucleotides outside the gene matches: 5. The CDR3 DNA reads TGCAGCGTTGAGGGACAGGGGTCTGGACTGTTTTTT. It encodes CSVEGQGSGLFF.

V is TRBV7-3 and J is TRBJ2-5, with D perhaps matching TRBD1 (6 bases). This CDR3 spans 14 amino acids. V was trimmed by 5 bases and J by 0 bases, leaving 10 bases between them. CDR1 and CDR2 from the germline V gene are SGHTA and FQGTGA. The CDR3 is CASSMTGNQETQYF. DNA for the CDR3: TGTGCCAGCAGCATGACAGGCAACCAAGAGACCCAGTACTTC.

This sequence joins TRBV28 and TRBJ2-6; D is perhaps TRBD1 (6 bases). The germline V gene encodes CDR1 MDHEN and CDR2 SYDVKM. The CDR3 is 14 amino acids. Trimming shortened V by 8 bases and J by 4 bases, and 12 bases separated the two germline ends. Written as DNA, the CDR3 is TGTGCCAGCCTACAGGGATCCGGGGCCAACGTCCTGACTTTC. This translates into CASLQGSGANVLTF.

The chain carries TRBV28 and TRBJ1-2; D remains unclear. CDR3 length: 16 amino acids. CDR1 MDHEN and CDR2 SYDVKM come from the germline V gene. V gave up 0 bases and J gave up 5 bases, with 16 bases separating them. The CDR3 nucleotides are TGTGCCAGCAGTTTATGGTTGAGTTCTCACAATTATGGCTACACCTTC. Its translation is CASSLWLSSHNYGYTF.

This clone was seen a single time. V gene TRBV2 combines with J gene TRBJ1-1, with D perhaps matching TRBD1 (6 bases). The germline V gene has CDR1 SNHLY and CDR2 FYNNEI. This CDR3 region has 13 residues. V lost 10 bases, J lost 5 bases, and 17 bases lay in between. CDR3 nucleotide sequence: TGTGCCAACCGGGGGCGGGGGCGGACTGAAGCTTTCTTT. Translating it yields CANRGRGRTEAFF.

V gene TRBV19 combines with J gene TRBJ1-1; TRBD1 matches 7 bases. The junction had 10 bases not matched to a gene; V was cut back by 7 bases and J by 5 bases. Germline CDR1 is LNHDA and CDR2 is SQIVND (reference sequence). The CDR3 totals 14 residues. The CDR3 loop reads CASTGGRGFTEAFF. CDR3 coding DNA: TGTGCCAGTACCGGGGGCAGGGGGTTTACTGAAGCTTTCTTT. The full variable domain, with the rest looked up from reference TRBV19 and TRBJ1-1, is DGGITQSPKYLFRKEGQNVTLSCEQNLNHDAMYWYRQDPGQGLRLIYYSQIVNDFQKGDIAEGYSVSREKKESFPLTVTSAQKNPTAFYLCASTGGRGFTEAFFGQGTRLTVV.

This clone came up once. The genes are TRBV30 and TRBJ2-7; the D gene is possibly TRBD2 (5 bases). The germline CDR1 and CDR2 sequences are GTSNPN and SVGIG (reference sequence). The CDR3 length is 14 residues. Trimming pared 2 bases from V and 3 bases from J, leaving 14 bases between. CDR3 nucleotides: TGTGCCTGGAGTCTCGAGAGGGATGGCTACGAGCAGTACTTC. Protein sequence: CAWSLERDGYEQYF.

The gene calls are TRBV5-1 and TRBJ2-1; TRBD1 or TRBD2 may be the D gene (5 bases each). The CDR3 covers 14 residues. V was pared by 4 bases and J by 4 bases, with 12 bases between. Germline CDR1 is SGHRS and CDR2 is YFSETQ. As DNA, the CDR3 is TGCGCCAGCAGCCTAGCTTGGGGGTACAATGAGCAGTTCTTC. It is translated as CASSLAWGYNEQFF.

The CDR3 loop reads CASSGNRGGEAFF. The CDR3 bases are TGTGCCAGCAGTGGAAACAGGGGGGGTGAAGCTTTCTTT. The rearrangement links TRBV6-1 to TRBJ1-1; 8 bases match TRBD1. Germline CDR1 and CDR2: MNHNS and SASEGT. The length of the CDR3 is 13 residues. J lost 7 bases, V lost 4 bases, and 5 bases had no gene match.

This chain uses TRBV28 with TRBJ1-5; unclear D gene. The V gene lost 6 bases and the J gene lost 6 bases, with 9 bases spanning the gap. The germline V gene encodes CDR1 MDHEN and CDR2 SYDVKM. CDR3 length: 12 residues. The CDR3 bases are TGTGCCAGCAGATCGGAAATTCAGCCCCAGCATTTT. Translating it yields CASRSEIQPQHF. Based on the CDR3 plus reference TRBV28 and TRBJ1-5, the full variable domain is DVKVTQSSRYLVKRTGEKVFLECVQDMDHENMFWYRQDPGLGLRLIYFSYDVKMKEKGDIPEGYSVSREKKERFSLILESASTNQTSMYLCASRSEIQPQHFGDGTRLSIL.

This clone was seen a single time. This chain connects TRBV6-5 to TRBJ2-1; 11 bases map to TRBD2. This CDR3 comprises 16 residues. CDR1 and CDR2 (germline): MNHEY, SVGAGI. V dropped 4 bases and J dropped 7; count of bases not matched to a gene: 9. As DNA, the CDR3 is TGTGCCAGCAGTTCCCTTAGCGGGAGGGCCACGAATGAGCAGTTCTTC. The encoded protein is CASSSLSGRATNEQFF.

Written as DNA, the CDR3 is TGCAGCGTTGAGCTAATGGTCCAAGGGGGCACTGAAGCTTTCTTT. It codes for CSVELMVQGGTEAFF. This chain connects TRBV29-1 to TRBJ1-1; possibly TRBD1 for D (6 bases). This CDR3 region has 15 residues. Deletions cut 3 bases from V and 4 bases from J, with 18 bases between. Germline V gene sequence: CDR1 SQVTM, CDR2 ANQGSEA. Filled out from reference TRBV29-1 and TRBJ1-1, the complete variable domain reads SAVISQKPSRDICQRGTSLTIQCQVDSQVTMMFWYRQQPGQSLTLIATANQGSEATYESGFVIDKFPISRPNLTFSTLTVSNMSPEDSSIYLCSVELMVQGGTEAFFGQGTRLTVV.

The V gene is TRBV28, the J gene TRBJ2-3; 11 bases map to TRBD2. The germline gives CDR1 MDHEN, CDR2 SYDVKM. J was trimmed by 4 bases and V by 6 bases; bases with no gene match: 9. CDR3 length equals 16 residues. This CDR3 is CASSSPLAGGADTQYF. In DNA form, the CDR3 reads TGTGCCAGCAGCTCCCCCCTAGCGGGAGGCGCAGATACGCAGTATTTT.

The gene calls are TRBV5-4 and TRBJ2-7, with a possible D match to TRBD1 (6 bases). The CDR3 spans 15 residues. Trimming removed 7 bases at V and 2 bases at J, with 19 bases between. Germline V gene sequence: CDR1 SGHNT, CDR2 YYREEE (reference sequence). CDR3 sequence reads: CASRRVGAGAYEQYF. Written as DNA, the CDR3 is TGTGCCAGCCGTAGAGTGGGGGCAGGCGCCTACGAGCAGTACTTC.